Reported below is one T cell receptor beta chain. This clonotype turned up a few times. The sample holds no much larger clone one base away, and base qualities are not on file. The sample's treatment or condition label, in plain terms: live attenuated yellow fever vaccine strain. PBMCs were isolated from peripheral blood using a standard Ficoll-Paque protocol. With anti-CD3 and anti-CD8 staining plus a dextramer loaded with the yellow fever NS4B epitope peptide, the researchers sorted epitope-specific CD8 T cells. RNA was extracted with TriZol from bulk PBMCs, CD4 and CD8 fractions, and dextramer-positive and dextramer-negative fractions. TCR cDNA was synthesized by 5'RACE template switching, which introduced a universal primer site and unique molecular identifiers. cDNA synthesis was primed from both the TCR alpha and TCR beta constant segments. Two PCR steps were used to amplify libraries, with sample barcodes and sequencing adapters being added in the second step. Sequencing of libraries was done on Illumina HiSeq 2500 (2x100 bp) or NovaSeq (2x150 bp). Concerning the study's data processing: MIGEC was used to demultiplex reads and collapse the reads into UMI consensus sequences, and MiXCR was used for V(D)J alignment. Vaccine-responding clonotypes were identified with edgeR using replicate PBMC samples, with FDR below 0.01 and a log2 fold change above 5 up to day 15 being required. Each bulk clonotype received a CD4 or CD8 identity based on whether the sequenced CD4 or CD8 repertoire contained that clonotype at higher abundance. Clonotypes enriched at least 10-fold in dextramer-positive versus dextramer-negative fractions were classed as NS4B-specific, and CD4-biased clonotypes were left out. In TCRdb, the public reads were trimmed at Q25 with fastp and aligned with MiXCR, with productive beta chains retained. All rows with the same CDR3 protein become a single entry with the most common DNA and genes. None of the V and J calls come from the authors' own analysis; TCRdb made them. This sample is represented by roughly 85,000 distinct CDR3 sequences; roughly 15% of them were singletons. The leading ten clones occupy under 30% of the sample.

The data are from a study of T cells after yellow fever vaccination (dated 2019 in TCRdb). At the level of the whole study: Libraries from fractions with low cell numbers were prepared with the SMART-Seq v4 Ultra Low Input RNA kit. Bulk TCR alpha and beta repertoires were sequenced longitudinally to track T-cell clones before and after primary and booster YFV17D yellow fever vaccination. Two healthy male donors, one aged 18 to 29 and one aged 30 to 40 years, were included in the cohort. Bulk PBMC replicates and cell subsets were isolated from blood drawn at multiple timepoints before and after both primary and secondary immunization.

Here is what the overall study found, with its caveats: Computational filtering was required because FACS-sorted repertoires could contain abundant contaminating clonotypes from the bulk population. A small fraction of clonotypes showed up in both the CD4 and CD8 compartments, probably as a result of convergent recombination. After the booster, most clones that had expanded after primary vaccination were detected again (roughly 96% of CD4 and around nine tenths of CD8), suggesting broad maintenance of memory. The secondary T-cell response was found to be weaker but faster than the primary response, with a peak reached on day 5 rather than on day 15. Because only a couple of donors were included in the study, the extent to which the findings can be generalized is limited.

Measured from the cysteine to the phenylalanine, the CDR3 is 15 residues long. The DNA shown is the 45-base CDR3, in frame from base 1. The germline V gene (reference sequence) supplies CDR1 SEHNR and CDR2 FQNEAQ. V is pared back by 5 bases and J by 4 bases, with 15 bases lying between the germline termini. The receptor's source is a young man who received the YFV17D yellow fever vaccine. The sequencing here drew on CD8+ T cells not binding an NS4B(214-222) dextramer, sorted from PBMCs, taken roughly 20 days after the first yellow fever vaccination. The sample's cell subset or site label is to be understood as: NS4B epitope dextramer-negative CD8 T cells. The chain is assembled from TRBV7-9 and TRBJ2-1; the D gene is perhaps TRBD1 or TRBD2, as each covers 5 bases. The CDR3 protein is CASSRQERGYNEQFF. The DNA reads TGTGCCAGCAGCCGGCAAGAGAGGGGATACAATGAGCAGTTCTTC.